These 5 T cell receptor beta chains originate from one sample sequenced in a study of identical twins. TCRdb recomputed calls from the 5' RACE reads with MiXCR, one row per CDR3 protein. The table includes around 450,000 distinct CDR3 sequences, 13% to 15% detected once. The same sample was also used in a study of yellow fever vaccine responses in identical twins.

The material sequenced was CD4+ T cells sorted from blood. The receptors shown here come from a woman in her late teens or twenties in good health.

The J gene is TRBJ2-2, the V gene TRBV28, with 14 bases aligning to TRBD2. This CDR3 is built from 18 residues. Germline trimming cut 6 bases from V and 4 bases from J; bases unmatched to any gene: 10. Germline values: CDR1 MDHEN, CDR2 SYDVKM. CDR3 sequence reads: CASSHSRLAGGSTGELFF. The CDR3 DNA reads TGTGCCAGCAGCCACTCCAGACTAGCGGGGGGGTCCACCGGGGAGCTGTTTTTT. The variable domain in full, with the rest retrieved from reference TRBV28 and TRBJ2-2, is DVKVTQSSRYLVKRTGEKVFLECVQDMDHENMFWYRQDPGLGLRLIYFSYDVKMKEKGDIPEGYSVSREKKERFSLILESASTNQTSMYLCASSHSRLAGGSTGELFFGEGSRLTVL.

This chain links TRBV5-1 with TRBJ2-3; D unclear. This CDR3 is built from 15 residues. V dropped 0 bases and J dropped 2 bases, with 10 bases sitting between them. The germline V gene has CDR1 SGHRS and CDR2 YFSETQ. The CDR3 DNA is TGCGCCAGCAGCTTGGATACAGCCACCACAGATACGCAGTATTTT. This encodes CASSLDTATTDTQYF.

In this sample, this clonotype turned up many times. This chain uses TRBV28 with TRBJ2-7; D is undetermined. CDR1 is MDHEN and CDR2 is SYDVKM in the germline V gene. The CDR3 has 11 residues. The germline V and J ends were trimmed by 5 bases and 1 base, with 3 bases remaining between them. The CDR3 DNA follows: TGTGCCAGCAGTGAATCCTACGAGCAGTACTTC. This encodes CASSESYEQYF.

This chain joins TRBV6-5 and TRBJ2-2; no clear D gene. Trimming took off 2 bases at V and 0 bases at J, with 7 bases between the two ends. Germline V lookup: CDR1 MNHEY, CDR2 SVGAGI. The CDR3 loop spans 15 amino acids. CDR3 sequence reads: CASSYRIPNTGELFF. The CDR3 bases are TGTGCCAGCAGTTACAGGATCCCGAACACCGGGGAGCTGTTTTTT.

J is TRBJ2-5 and V is TRBV10-1; TRBD2 aligns across 9 bases. The CDR3 runs to 16 residues. Germline V CDR1 and CDR2: WNHNN, SYGVQD (reference sequence). The V segment lost 0 bases and the J segment 4 bases; nucleotides outside the gene matches: 6. This CDR3 reads CASSESGSGRTETQYF. In nucleotides, the CDR3 is TGCGCCAGCAGTGAGTCGGGTAGCGGGAGAACAGAGACCCAGTACTTC.